These 2 T cell receptor beta chains were all obtained from the same sample, sequenced in a study of cytomegalovirus exposure and HLA in healthy donors. 13 Jbeta primers and 60 Vbeta primers were used for the PCR. Sequencing used immunoSEQ multiplex PCR; TCRdb keeps in-frame clones, though not all of them. The profile shows roughly 110,000 clones, 65% to 85% of them singletons. Material for sequencing was PBMCs. The receptors were gathered from a woman younger than 35 in good health and CMV-seronegative.

The J gene is TRBJ2-7, the V gene TRBV12-2; the table's D gene call, TRBD2, was not cross checked with the DNA. TRBV12-2 is assigned pseudogene status. The CDR3 is made up of 13 amino acids. CDR3 in amino acids: CASRYPGLVEQYF. The CDR3 nucleotides read TGTGCAAGTCGCTATCCGGGACTAGTCGAGCAGTACTTC.

V is TRBV30 and J is TRBJ1-4, with 9 bases lining up with TRBD1. The CDR3 extends over 16 amino acids. The V gene's germline CDR1 is GTSNPN and CDR2 SVGIG (reference sequence). V lost 3 bases and J lost 3; bases outside the gene matches: 8. The CDR3 coding sequence is TGTGCCTGGAGGGGGGGGACAGGGACGGCTAATGAAAAACTGTTTTTT. Translating it yields CAWRGGTGTANEKLFF.